This paragraph covers one T cell receptor (beta chain) sequence. From germline, CDR1 is LNHDA and CDR2 SQIVND (reference sequence). The CDR3 spans 15 residues. V gave up 5 bases and J gave up 6 bases, with 16 bases separating them. The data originate from a study of blood T cell repertoires in COVID-19. Per the original methods: Reference gene primer amplification gave estimated nucleated cell counts. The table came from immunoSEQ multiplex PCR; TCRdb's copy has only in-frame clones and leaves some out. The D gene and trimming were derived from the DNA, and the V and J assignments and clone size from that table. Seen here are 350,000 to 450,000 clones, 75% to 90% observed once, and the top ten hold 1.5% to 1.8%.

The sample was peripheral blood. The J gene is TRBJ1-4, the V gene TRBV19; D is uncertain. This receptor was taken from a woman aged 40 to 49 with COVID-19, enrolled during active disease. The CDR3 region is CASSLRRRSHEKLFF. CDR3 DNA sequence: TGTGCCAGTAGTTTACGACGGAGGTCTCATGAAAAACTGTTTTTT.